Listed here are 32 T cell receptor beta chains from one sample, sequenced in a study of T cell responses to AZD1222 COVID-19 vaccine. Only in-frame clones appear in the TCRdb table, and some are missing; sequencing was by immunoSEQ multiplex PCR. The table lists about 70,000 clones, 65% to 85% of them singletons. Sequencing used peripheral blood, obtained on day 0 of AZD1222 vaccination. The receptors stem from an adult in good health.

This chain connects TRBV3-1 (or the pseudogene TRBV3-2) to TRBJ1-4, with D unclear. Germline V CDR1 and CDR2: LGHDT, YNNKEL (reference sequence). Trimming left V 0 bases short and J 1 base short, with 15 bases between. The CDR3 sequence is 18 residues long. Here the CDR3 DNA reads TGTGCCAGCAGCCAAGAGAGGAGAAAGGGTGGAACTAATGAAAAACTGTTTTTT. Translated, it gives CASSQERRKGGTNEKLFF.

V gene TRBV6-5 combines with J gene TRBJ1-2, with TRBD1 as a possible D gene (5 bases). V was cut by 0 bases and J by 4 bases, with 15 bases left in between. From germline, CDR1 is MNHEY and CDR2 SVGAGI. The CDR3 extends over 16 amino acids. This CDR3 reads CASSYSRQGVVYGYTF. The CDR3 region has the DNA TGTGCCAGCAGTTACTCGCGCCAGGGTGTAGTCTATGGCTACACCTTC.

This chain joins TRBV9 and TRBJ1-1; 8 bases fit TRBD1. Germline loops: CDR1 SGDLS, CDR2 YYNGEE. This CDR3 is 16 amino acids long. V lost 4 bases and J lost 5; bases outside the gene matches: 13. CDR3 coding DNA: TGTGCCAGCAGCCCCCAGGGGGCCCCAAGAAGGACTGAAGCTTTCTTT. Translated, it gives CASSPQGAPRRTEAFF.

The chain couples TRBV5-6 to TRBJ2-2; maybe TRBD2 (6 bases). The CDR3 extends over 14 amino acids. Deletions cut 2 bases from V and 7 bases from J, with 12 bases between. Per germline, CDR1 SGHDT and CDR2 YYEEEE. In nucleotides, the CDR3 is TGTGCCAGCAGCTTAGGACTATTTGGCGGGGAGCTGTTTTTT. Amino acid sequence: CASSLGLFGGELFF.

This sequence joins TRBV30 and TRBJ1-2, with D tentatively TRBD1 (6 bases). The germline V gene has CDR1 GTSNPN and CDR2 SVGIG (reference sequence). The V and J ends lost 6 bases and 4 bases respectively, with 18 bases between them. CDR3 size: 14 residues. CDR3 sequence: CACGPPGGAYGYTF. CDR3 coding DNA: TGTGCCTGCGGTCCCCCTGGGGGCGCCTATGGCTACACCTTC.

This clone was picked up a small number of times. The J gene is TRBJ2-1, the V gene TRBV6-1; 11 bases match TRBD2. Germline trimming cut 4 bases from V and 9 bases from J; bases unmatched to any gene: 11. This CDR3 region has 16 residues. The germline V gene encodes CDR1 MNHNS and CDR2 SASEGT. The chain's CDR3 is CASSGLAGNVVGEQFF. CDR3 sequence (DNA): TGTGCCAGCAGTGGACTAGCGGGAAACGTGGTGGGTGAGCAGTTCTTC.

In its sample, this clone was seen a few times. This chain connects TRBV6-5 to TRBJ1-6; D unclear. This CDR3 is 14 amino acids long. Germline V gene sequence: CDR1 MNHEY, CDR2 SVGAGI. Trimming removed 7 bases at V and 8 bases at J, with 15 bases between. CDR3 coding DNA: TGTGCCAGCAAAGAAACCCCGAGGGATTCACCCCTCCACTTT. Translation: CASKETPRDSPLHF.

The V gene is TRBV29-1, the J gene TRBJ1-1; D unclear. The CDR3 extends over 15 amino acids. Trimming took 3 bases from V and 4 from J, leaving 18 bases between them. Germline V gives CDR1 SQVTM, CDR2 ANQGSEA. The CDR3 is CSVDLMGLFSTEAFF. CDR3 DNA: TGCAGCGTTGACTTGATGGGCTTATTCTCCACTGAAGCTTTCTTT.

This rearrangement joins TRBV5-8 to TRBJ2-7; D unresolved. CDR3 length: 14 residues. The V end was cut by 5 bases, the J end by 0 bases, with 12 bases between. Germline values: CDR1 SGHTS, CDR2 YDEGEE. The CDR3 protein is CASRGRARSYEQYF. In DNA form, the CDR3 reads TGTGCCAGCAGGGGCCGGGCCCGCTCCTACGAGCAGTACTTC.

The J gene is TRBJ2-3, the V gene TRBV10-3, with D unclear. Between the trimmed V and J ends, which lost 0 bases and 8 bases, there was a span of 12 bases. Germline CDR1 ENHRY, CDR2 SYGVKD. The CDR3 length is 14 residues. The CDR3 nucleotides read TGTGCCATCAGTGAGTCGTCTGCAGGTGGTACGCAGTATTTT. Translated: CAISESSAGGTQYF.

Details on this clone: The identical CDR3 is also encoded by other nucleotide sequences in the sample. The chain uses TRBV7-9 and TRBJ2-3; D not resolved. Germline V gene sequence: CDR1 SEHNR, CDR2 FQNEAQ (reference sequence). The CDR3 consists of 14 residues. V lost 1 base, J lost 3 bases, and 8 bases lay in between. CDR3 bases: TGTGCCAGCAGCTTAGAGGGTCTTACAGATACGCAGTATTTT. This gives the protein CASSLEGLTDTQYF.

This clone was counted between two and nine times. The rearrangement joins TRBV18 to TRBJ2-5; the D is unclear. This CDR3 spans 13 amino acids. Deletions cut 5 bases from V and 5 bases from J, with 12 bases between. Germline CDR1 KGHSH, CDR2 LQKENI. CDR3 DNA sequence: TGTGCCAGCTCAGATACTTTAAGGGAGACCCAGTACTTC. Its translation is CASSDTLRETQYF.

V is TRBV5-4 and J is TRBJ2-5, with 9 bases that match TRBD2. The germline CDR1 and CDR2 sequences are SGHNT and YYREEE (reference sequence). Germline trimming cut 2 bases from V and 5 bases from J; bases unmatched to any gene: 10. This CDR3 contains 16 residues. In DNA, the CDR3 is TGTGCCAGCAGCTTTAGCGGGGGAAGCGGTGGGGAGACCCAGTACTTC. This codes for CASSFSGGSGGETQYF.

The V gene is TRBV7-9, the J gene TRBJ2-7; possible D gene TRBD2, 5 bases. The CDR3 has 13 residues. Germline CDR1 reads SEHNR; CDR2 reads FQNEAQ (reference sequence). Deletions cut 5 bases from V and 0 bases from J, with 8 bases between. The CDR3 loop is CASSPSGSYEQYF. The DNA for the CDR3 is TGTGCCAGCAGCCCGAGCGGCTCCTACGAGCAGTACTTC.

The V call is TRBV18, the J call TRBJ1-5; D is undetermined. V lost 3 bases and J lost 5, with 14 bases in between. Germline lookup yields CDR1 KGHSH and CDR2 LQKENI. This CDR3 has 15 residues. The CDR3 spells CASSPKHSDHQPQHF. The CDR3 region has the DNA TGTGCCAGCTCACCTAAACATTCCGACCATCAGCCCCAGCATTTT. Looking up the rest from reference TRBV18 and TRBJ1-5 gives the full variable domain: NAGVMQNPRHLVRRRGQEARLRCSPMKGHSHVYWYRQLPEEGLKFMVYLQKENIIDESGMPKERFSAEFPKEGPSILRIQQVVRGDSAAYFCASSPKHSDHQPQHFGDGTRLSIL.

The V call is TRBV4-2, the J call TRBJ1-1, with no clear D. The CDR3 contains 15 residues. V dropped 0 bases and J dropped 5 bases, with 13 bases sitting between them. Germline V lookup: CDR1 LGHNA, CDR2 YNFKEQ. As DNA, the CDR3 is TGTGCCAGCAGCCAAGATGGCTTTACCACGACTGAAGCTTTCTTT. It codes for CASSQDGFTTTEAFF.

DNA for the CDR3: TGTGCCAGCAGTGTAGCAGGGTTTGACTATGGCTACACCTTC. Translated, it gives CASSVAGFDYGYTF. The rearrangement uses TRBV28 and TRBJ1-2, with TRBD1 as a possible D gene (5 bases). Trimming took off 5 bases at V and 3 bases at J, with 13 bases between the two ends. CDR1 and CDR2 from the germline V gene are MDHEN and SYDVKM. CDR3 length equals 14 residues.

This chain's CDR3 is CASSGGGGTNQPQHF. The CDR3, as DNA: TGTGCCAGTAGTGGGGGCGGAGGGACTAATCAGCCCCAGCATTTT. This chain joins TRBV19 and TRBJ1-5; the D gene is possibly TRBD1 (6 bases). Trimming took 5 bases from V and 4 from J, leaving 15 bases between them. The CDR3 has 15 amino acids. CDR1 LNHDA and CDR2 SQIVND come from the germline V gene (reference sequence).

This clone was observed a single time. The chain carries TRBV7-2 and TRBJ2-1, with 7 bases fitting TRBD2. Germline V gene data show CDR1 as SGHTA and CDR2 as FQGNSA. The CDR3 spans 16 residues. The V gene end was trimmed by 5 bases and the J gene end by 9 bases; junction bases not matched to a gene: 16. CDR3 sequence: CASSVERGVISSEQFF. Written as DNA, the CDR3 is TGTGCCAGCAGCGTGGAACGGGGGGTCATTAGTAGTGAGCAGTTCTTC.

The chain recombines TRBV5-4 with TRBJ1-2, with D perhaps TRBD1 (5 bases). The germline V and J ends were trimmed by 1 base and 7 bases, with 26 bases remaining between them. Germline V lookup: CDR1 SGHNT, CDR2 YYREEE (reference sequence). The CDR3 loop spans 18 amino acids. This chain's CDR3 is CASSLMGAGSRKTPGYTF. The DNA of the CDR3 is TGTGCCAGCAGCTTGATGGGAGCAGGGTCTAGGAAGACCCCTGGCTACACCTTC.

The gene calls are TRBV2 and TRBJ2-5, with D possibly TRBD2 on 5 matching bases. The CDR3 has 12 residues. The V gene's germline CDR1 is SNHLY and CDR2 FYNNEI. Trimming cost V 6 bases and J 3 bases, with 8 bases left between them. CDR3 region: CASRLREETQYF. The CDR3 nucleotides are TGTGCCAGCAGACTGCGGGAAGAGACCCAGTACTTC.

The chain couples TRBV15 to TRBJ2-7, with D possibly being TRBD1 (6 bases). Germline-derived CDR1 and CDR2 are LNHNV and YYDKDF (reference sequence). The CDR3 runs 15 residues. V shed 2 bases and J shed 1 base, with 12 bases lying between them. For the CDR3, the DNA is TGTGCCACCAGCAGACTTGGGGGCAGTTCCTACGAGCAGTACTTC. This gives the protein CATSRLGGSSYEQYF.

The count of this clone is one. V usage is TRBV6-5 and J usage is TRBJ2-6; D is undetermined. Germline assignment: CDR1 MNHEY and CDR2 SVGAGI. V lost 0 bases, J lost 4 bases, and 7 bases lay in between. The CDR3 length is 15 residues. The CDR3 loop reads CASSYSWSGANVLTF. CDR3 bases: TGTGCCAGCAGTTACTCGTGGTCCGGGGCCAACGTCCTGACTTTC.

V is TRBV7-3 and J is TRBJ2-1, with D perhaps TRBD1 (6 bases). The CDR3 extends over 13 amino acids. V lost 2 bases and J 8 bases, leaving 10 bases between the germline ends. From germline, CDR1 is SGHTA and CDR2 FQGTGA. The CDR3 is CASSLGGEDEQFF. CDR3 nucleotides: TGTGCCAGCAGCTTAGGGGGCGAGGATGAGCAGTTCTTC. Together with reference TRBV7-3 and TRBJ2-1, the CDR3 gives the full variable domain: GAGVSQTPSNKVTEKGKYVELRCDPISGHTALYWYRQSLGQGPEFLIYFQGTGAADDSGLPNDRFFAVRPEGSVSTLKIQRTERGDSAVYLCASSLGGEDEQFFGPGTRLTVL.

This rearrangement joins TRBV7-9 to TRBJ1-4; D gene ambiguous. Trimming shortened V by 0 bases and J by 8 bases, and 16 bases separated the two germline ends. The CDR3 runs 16 residues. Germline CDR1 and CDR2: SEHNR and FQNEAQ (reference sequence). CDR3 bases: TGTGCCAGCAGCTTAGCCCCGGCACCTCGGCGGGAAAAACTGTTTTTT. Its protein product is CASSLAPAPRREKLFF.

This clone was counted between two and nine times. The rearrangement uses TRBV6-5 and TRBJ1-1; no clear D. Germline V gene sequence: CDR1 MNHEY, CDR2 SVGAGI. V lost 0 bases and J 3 bases, leaving 11 bases between the germline ends. The CDR3 is made up of 15 amino acids. CDR3 sequence: CASSYSRSSDTEAFF. DNA for the CDR3: TGTGCCAGCAGTTACTCGAGGTCCTCCGACACTGAAGCTTTCTTT.

This clone showed up just once. This rearrangement joins TRBV3-1 (or the pseudogene TRBV3-2) to TRBJ2-1, with no clear D. This CDR3 is built from 13 residues. V was shortened by 1 base and J by 11 bases, with 12 bases between the two germline ends. Per germline, CDR1 LGHDT and CDR2 YNNKEL (reference sequence). CDR3 bases: TGTGCCAGCAGCCAAGTGCTGGCCCACCAGCAGTTCTTC. Translating it yields CASSQVLAHQQFF.

The CDR3 DNA is TGCGCCAGCAGCGGGGGACAGGGTCGGAACTATGGCTACACCTTC. As protein: CASSGGQGRNYGYTF. The chain couples TRBV5-1 to TRBJ1-2, with 9 bases lining up with TRBD1. Trimming took 4 bases from V and 2 from J; bases not matched to a gene: 6. Germline CDR1 reads SGHRS; CDR2 reads YFSETQ. This CDR3 is built from 15 residues.

A few counts support this clone. V usage is TRBV10-2 and J usage is TRBJ2-7, with 10 bases identical to TRBD1. With V trimmed by 6 bases and J by 2 bases, 10 bases remained unmatched. The CDR3 contains 16 residues. Germline CDR1 reads WSHSY; CDR2 reads SAAADI. CDR3 nucleotide sequence: TGCGCCAGCAGGGCAAGACAGGGGGCGGCCGCCTACGAGCAGTACTTC. Residues: CASRARQGAAAYEQYF.

The chain joins TRBV6-6 to TRBJ1-2; D gene ambiguous. CDR1 is MNHNY and CDR2 is SVGAGI in the germline V gene (reference sequence). The CDR3 consists of 14 residues. The V end was cut by 0 bases, the J end by 6 bases, with 11 bases between. For the CDR3, the DNA is TGTGCCAGCAGTTACTCCGGGAGTGGGAATGGCTACACCTTC. Translating gives CASSYSGSGNGYTF.

The V call is TRBV2, the J call TRBJ1-2; 9 bases map to TRBD1. V trimming: 6 bases; J trimming: 3 bases; junction bases outside the gene matches: 8. CDR1 and CDR2 (germline): SNHLY, FYNNEI. This CDR3 is 15 amino acids long. In DNA form, the CDR3 reads TGTGCCAGCAGGGGGACAGGGTTATTTTACTATGGCTACACCTTC. It is translated as CASRGTGLFYYGYTF.

The rearrangement joins TRBV3-1 (or the pseudogene TRBV3-2) to TRBJ2-5, with D maybe TRBD2 (7 bases). V lost 7 bases and J lost 1, with 19 bases in between. CDR1 is LGHDT and CDR2 is YNNKEL in the germline V gene (reference sequence). CDR3 length equals 16 residues. The DNA for the CDR3 is TGTGCCAGCACCCCCTTGGGGGGGGGCTTCCAAGAGACCCAGTACTTC. Protein product: CASTPLGGGFQETQYF.